This T cell receptor (beta chain) is drawn from a study of PD-1 blockade in classical Hodgkin lymphoma. As for time point: cycle 4 day 1 (C4D1), after 5 to 7 weeks of nivolumab. All the patients suffered relapse after autologous stem cell transplantation, and brentuximab vedotin exposure differed. Patients' outcomes at their best amounted to complete response, partial response or progressive disease. V shed 3 bases, J shed 4 bases, and the junction held 8 bases outside the gene matches. CDR3 length: 17 amino acids. Looked up from germline, CDR1 is KGHSH and CDR2 is LQKENI. Method: immunoSEQ multiplex PCR; TCRdb's copy keeps in-frame clones and lacks some. Of about 49,000 clones listed, around 90% are singletons.

The source was peripheral blood mononuclear cells (PBMCs), collected before the fourth cycle of nivolumab. The chain recombines TRBV18 with TRBJ2-6, with 8 bases lining up with TRBD2. The TCR was taken from a human donor with classical Hodgkin lymphoma. The CDR3 loop reads CASSPLGGGRGANVLTF. CDR3 bases: TGTGCCAGCTCACCCCTCGGGGGGGGGAGAGGGGCCAACGTCCTGACTTTC.